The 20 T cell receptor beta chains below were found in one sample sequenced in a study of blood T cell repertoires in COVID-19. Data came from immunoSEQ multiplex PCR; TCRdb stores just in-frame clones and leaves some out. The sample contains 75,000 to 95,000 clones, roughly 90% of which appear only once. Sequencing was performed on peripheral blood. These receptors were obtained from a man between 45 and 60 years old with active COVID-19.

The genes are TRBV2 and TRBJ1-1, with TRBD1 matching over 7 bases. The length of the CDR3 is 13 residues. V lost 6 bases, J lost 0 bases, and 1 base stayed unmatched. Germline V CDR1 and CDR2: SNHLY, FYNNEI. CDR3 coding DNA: TGTGCCAGCAGAGGACAGGTGAACACTGAAGCTTTCTTT. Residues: CASRGQVNTEAFF. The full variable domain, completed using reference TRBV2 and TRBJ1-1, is EPEVTQTPSHQVTQMGQEVILRCVPISNHLYFYWYRQILGQKVEFLVSFYNNEISEKSEIFDDQFSVERPDGSNFTLKIRSTKLEDSAMYFCASRGQVNTEAFFGQGTRLTVV.

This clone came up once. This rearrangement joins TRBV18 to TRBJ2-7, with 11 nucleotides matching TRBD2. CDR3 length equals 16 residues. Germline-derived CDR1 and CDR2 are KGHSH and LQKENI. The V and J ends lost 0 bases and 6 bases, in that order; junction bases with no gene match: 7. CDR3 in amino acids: CASSPPRLAGSSEQYF. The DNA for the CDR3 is TGTGCCAGCTCACCACCCAGACTAGCGGGGAGTAGCGAGCAGTACTTC.

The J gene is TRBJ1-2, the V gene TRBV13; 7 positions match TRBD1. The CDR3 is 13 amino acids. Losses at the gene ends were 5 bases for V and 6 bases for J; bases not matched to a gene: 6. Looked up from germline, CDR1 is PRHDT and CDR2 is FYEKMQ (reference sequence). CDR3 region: CASSRQGLDGYTF. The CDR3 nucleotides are TGTGCCAGCAGCAGACAGGGATTAGATGGCTACACCTTC.

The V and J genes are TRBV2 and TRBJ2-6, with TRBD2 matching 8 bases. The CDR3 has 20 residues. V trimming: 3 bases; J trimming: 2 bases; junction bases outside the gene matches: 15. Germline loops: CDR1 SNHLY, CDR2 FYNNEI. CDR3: CASSDSSGGRWSTGANVLTF. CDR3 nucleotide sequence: TGTGCCAGCAGTGATAGTTCGGGGGGGCGGTGGAGTACTGGGGCCAACGTCCTGACTTTC.

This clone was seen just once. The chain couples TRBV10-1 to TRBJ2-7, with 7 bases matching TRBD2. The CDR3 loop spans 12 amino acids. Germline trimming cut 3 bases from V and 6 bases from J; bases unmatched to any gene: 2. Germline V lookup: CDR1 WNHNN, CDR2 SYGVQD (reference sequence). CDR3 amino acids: CASSDGGGEQYF. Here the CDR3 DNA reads TGCGCCAGCAGTGATGGGGGGGGCGAGCAGTACTTC.

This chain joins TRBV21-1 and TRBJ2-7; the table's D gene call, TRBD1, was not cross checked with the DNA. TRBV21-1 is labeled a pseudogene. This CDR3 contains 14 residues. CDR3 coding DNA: TGTGCCAGCAGCCCGCGGGACAGAATCTACGAGCAGTACTTC. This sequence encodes CASSPRDRIYEQYF.

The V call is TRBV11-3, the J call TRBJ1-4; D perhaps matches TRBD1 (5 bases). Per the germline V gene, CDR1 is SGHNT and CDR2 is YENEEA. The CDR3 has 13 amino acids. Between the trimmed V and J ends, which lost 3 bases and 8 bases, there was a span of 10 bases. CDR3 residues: CASSLGPSEKLFF. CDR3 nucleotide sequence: TGTGCCAGCAGCTTGGGGCCCTCCGAAAAACTGTTTTTT.

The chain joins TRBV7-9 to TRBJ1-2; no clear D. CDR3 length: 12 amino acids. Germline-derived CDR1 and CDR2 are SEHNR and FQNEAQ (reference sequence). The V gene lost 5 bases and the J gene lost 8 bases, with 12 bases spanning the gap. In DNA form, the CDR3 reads TGTGCCAGCAGCCCCAGGCAACTCGGCTACACCTTC. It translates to CASSPRQLGYTF.

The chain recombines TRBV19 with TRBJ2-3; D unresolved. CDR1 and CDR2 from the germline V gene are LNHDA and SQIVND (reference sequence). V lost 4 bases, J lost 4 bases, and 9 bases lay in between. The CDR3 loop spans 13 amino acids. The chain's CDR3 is CASSSSHPDTQYF. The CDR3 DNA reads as TGTGCCAGTAGTAGTTCCCATCCAGATACGCAGTATTTT.

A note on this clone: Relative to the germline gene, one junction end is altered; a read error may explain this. CDR3 DNA sequence: TGTGCCAGCAGTTTAGGGACTAGCGGGCGACAAGAGACCCAGTACTTC. Translation gives CASSLGTSGRQETQYF. The chain couples TRBV7-9 to TRBJ2-5, with TRBD2 matching 12 bases. Germline V lookup: CDR1 SEHNR, CDR2 FQNEAQ (reference sequence). The CDR3 is made up of 16 amino acids.

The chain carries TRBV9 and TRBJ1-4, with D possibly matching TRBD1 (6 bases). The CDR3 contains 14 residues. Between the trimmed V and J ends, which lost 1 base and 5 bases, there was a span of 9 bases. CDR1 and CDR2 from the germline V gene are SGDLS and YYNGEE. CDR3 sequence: CASSVSTGNEKLFF. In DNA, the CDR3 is TGTGCCAGCAGCGTATCGACAGGAAATGAAAAACTGTTTTTT.

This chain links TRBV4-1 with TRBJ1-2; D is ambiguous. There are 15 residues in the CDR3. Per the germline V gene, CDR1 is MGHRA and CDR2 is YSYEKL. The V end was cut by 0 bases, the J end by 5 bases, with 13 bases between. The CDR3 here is CASSQDLAVKYGYTF. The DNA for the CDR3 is TGCGCCAGCAGCCAAGATCTGGCAGTAAAATATGGCTACACCTTC.

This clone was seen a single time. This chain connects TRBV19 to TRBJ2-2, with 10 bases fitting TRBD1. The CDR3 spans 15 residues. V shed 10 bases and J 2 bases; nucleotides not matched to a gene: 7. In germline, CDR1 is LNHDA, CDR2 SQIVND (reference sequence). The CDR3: CATRQGAANTGELFF. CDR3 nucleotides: TGTGCCACAAGACAGGGGGCGGCCAACACCGGGGAGCTGTTTTTT.

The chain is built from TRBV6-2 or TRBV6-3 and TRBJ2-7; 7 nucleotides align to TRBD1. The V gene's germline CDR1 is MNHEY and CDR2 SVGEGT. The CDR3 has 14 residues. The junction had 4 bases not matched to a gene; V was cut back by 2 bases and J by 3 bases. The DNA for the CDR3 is TGTGCCAGCAGTTACATACAGGGGATCTACGAGCAGTACTTC. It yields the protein CASSYIQGIYEQYF.

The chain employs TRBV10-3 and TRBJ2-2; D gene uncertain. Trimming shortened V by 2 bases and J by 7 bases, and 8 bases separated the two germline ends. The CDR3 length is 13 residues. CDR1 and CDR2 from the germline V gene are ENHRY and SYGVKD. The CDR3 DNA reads TGTGCCATCAGTGAGGAGAGGAACGGGGAGCTGTTTTTT. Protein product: CAISEERNGELFF.

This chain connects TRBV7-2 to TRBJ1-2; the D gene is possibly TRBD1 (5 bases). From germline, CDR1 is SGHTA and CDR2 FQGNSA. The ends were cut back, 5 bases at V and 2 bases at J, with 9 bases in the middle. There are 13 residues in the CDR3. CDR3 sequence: CASSPDRNYGYTF. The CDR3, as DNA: TGTGCCAGCAGCCCCGACAGAAACTATGGCTACACCTTC.

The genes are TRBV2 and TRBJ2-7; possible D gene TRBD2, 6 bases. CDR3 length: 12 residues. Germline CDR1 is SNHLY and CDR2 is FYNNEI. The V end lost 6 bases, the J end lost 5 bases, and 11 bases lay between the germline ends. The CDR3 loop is CASSAGGDEQYF. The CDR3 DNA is TGTGCCAGCAGCGCCGGAGGGGACGAGCAGTACTTC. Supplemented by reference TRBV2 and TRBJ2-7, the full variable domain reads EPEVTQTPSHQVTQMGQEVILRCVPISNHLYFYWYRQILGQKVEFLVSFYNNEISEKSEIFDDQFSVERPDGSNFTLKIRSTKLEDSAMYFCASSAGGDEQYFGPGTRLTVT.

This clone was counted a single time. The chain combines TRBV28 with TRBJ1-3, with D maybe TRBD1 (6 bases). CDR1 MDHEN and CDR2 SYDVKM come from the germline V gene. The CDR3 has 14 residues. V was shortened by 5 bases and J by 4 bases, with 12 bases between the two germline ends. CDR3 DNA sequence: TGTGCCAGCAGTCCAGGACAGATAGGAAACACCATATATTTT. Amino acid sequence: CASSPGQIGNTIYF. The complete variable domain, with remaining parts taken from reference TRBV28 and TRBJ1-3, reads DVKVTQSSRYLVKRTGEKVFLECVQDMDHENMFWYRQDPGLGLRLIYFSYDVKMKEKGDIPEGYSVSREKKERFSLILESASTNQTSMYLCASSPGQIGNTIYFGEGSWLTVV.

The CDR3 loop is CASRQGASGYTF. Written as DNA, the CDR3 is TGTGCCAGCAGACAGGGGGCGAGTGGCTACACCTTC. The rearrangement joins TRBV12-3 or TRBV12-4 to TRBJ1-2; TRBD1 matches 9 bases. This CDR3 has 12 amino acids. Losses at the gene ends were 6 bases for V and 7 bases for J; bases not matched to a gene: 3.

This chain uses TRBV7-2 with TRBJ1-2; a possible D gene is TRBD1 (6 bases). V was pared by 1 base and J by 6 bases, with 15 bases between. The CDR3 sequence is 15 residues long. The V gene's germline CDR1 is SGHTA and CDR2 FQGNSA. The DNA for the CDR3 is TGTGCCAGCAGCTTAGTTTTTCAGGGGTATGATGGCTACACCTTC. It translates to CASSLVFQGYDGYTF.